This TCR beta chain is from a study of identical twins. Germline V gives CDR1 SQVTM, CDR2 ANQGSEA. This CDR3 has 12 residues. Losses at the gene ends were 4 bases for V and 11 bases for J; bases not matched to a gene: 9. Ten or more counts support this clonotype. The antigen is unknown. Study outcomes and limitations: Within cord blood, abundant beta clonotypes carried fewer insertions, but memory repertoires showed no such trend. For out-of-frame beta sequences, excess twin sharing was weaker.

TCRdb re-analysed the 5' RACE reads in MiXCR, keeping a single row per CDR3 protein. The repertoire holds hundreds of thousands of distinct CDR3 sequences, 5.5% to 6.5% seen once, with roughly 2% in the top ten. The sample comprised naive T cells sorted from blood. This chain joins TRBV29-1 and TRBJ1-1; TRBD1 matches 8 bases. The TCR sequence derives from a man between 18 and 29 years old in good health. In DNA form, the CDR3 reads TGCAGCGTTGGAGATTACAGGGGGACGGCTTTCTTT. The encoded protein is CSVGDYRGTAFF.